The sequence of this TCR beta chain was determined in a study of PD-1 blockade in classical Hodgkin lymphoma. Overall study context: The nivolumab dose that patients received was 3 mg/kg, given intravenously every 2 weeks.

The table came from immunoSEQ multiplex PCR; TCRdb's copy has only in-frame clones and leaves some out. Among about 20,000 clones listed, around four fifths were seen once. General study results and limits: Exclusion was the outcome for patients who began nivolumab under 1 year after ASCT.

This clone has just a few counts. Its antigen is not known. Time point of the sample: cycle 4 day 1 (C4D1), after less than 7 weeks of nivolumab. Patients all relapsed after autologous stem cell transplantation, and there was variation in brentuximab vedotin exposure. Researchers pulled CD8+ T cells out of thawed PBMCs using magnetic negative selection. This receptor was taken from a human donor with classical Hodgkin lymphoma. Here the sequenced sample was CD8+ T cells from blood, taken before the fourth cycle of nivolumab.

DNA of the CDR3: TGTGCCAGCAGTTTATCACCCACAGGGACTAGTTCACCCCTCCACTTT. It translates to CASSLSPTGTSSPLHF. V and J are TRBV27 and TRBJ1-6, with D possibly being TRBD1 (6 bases). Germline values: CDR1 MNHEY, CDR2 SMNVEV (reference sequence). Trimming removed 0 bases from V and 9 bases from J, with 15 bases in between. The CDR3 extends over 16 amino acids.